These T cell receptor beta chains were read from a single sample in a study of OX40 agonist ivuxolimab in advanced cancers. Measured with immunoSEQ multiplex PCR; TCRdb has only the in-frame clones, and not every one. The sample includes tens of thousands of clones, around 83% of them seen just once. This sample comprised CD4+ or CD8+ T cells sorted from blood, obtained in a trial of the OX40 agonist ivuxolimab. The origin of the receptors is an adult with an advanced solid tumor such as melanoma, head and neck, liver or kidney cancer. CDR3s include the opening cysteine and the closing phenylalanine or tryptophan. Each record gives: clone size, J gene, D gene, V gene, CDR3 protein, CDR3 DNA. The D gene is left open where the match is weak. The size field is filled for only some rows; it gives once, few, many or a size class.

NA	TRBJ1-2	NA	TRBV7-8	CASSPRTAGTDGYTF	TGTGCCAGCAGCCCCCGGACCGCCGGGACCGATGGCTACACCTTC
NA	TRBJ2-3	NA	TRBV25-1	CASSDRDIADTQYF	TGTGCCAGCAGTGACAGGGATATCGCAGATACGCAGTATTTT
NA	TRBJ2-7	TRBD1	TRBV7-3	CASSRGGQGNEQYF	TGTGCCAGCAGCCGAGGGGGACAGGGGAACGAGCAGTACTTC
NA	TRBJ2-1	TRBD1	TRBV19	CASSRGLSYNEQFF	TGTGCCAGCTCCAGGGGGCTGTCCTACAATGAGCAGTTCTTC
NA	TRBJ1-4	NA	TRBV27	CASSPARGRIPATNEKLFF	TGTGCCAGCAGTCCCGCGAGGGGCAGGATCCCCGCAACTAATGAAAAACTGTTTTTT
NA	TRBJ1-2	TRBD1	TRBV14	CASSQADRGPYGYTF	TGTGCCAGCAGCCAAGCCGACAGGGGGCCCTATGGCTACACCTTC
NA	TRBJ2-1	TRBD2	TRBV11-2	CASSLSQTSGLWDEQFF	TGTGCCAGCAGCTTATCACAGACTAGCGGCCTTTGGGATGAGCAGTTCTTC
few	TRBJ1-4	NA	TRBV7-9	CASSLRSRGQSATNEKLFF	TGTGCCAGCAGCCTCCGGTCCCGGGGCCAAAGTGCAACTAATGAAAAACTGTTTTTT
NA	TRBJ1-5	NA	TRBV19	CASSTTGRNQPQHF	TGTGCCAGTAGTACAACAGGGCGCAATCAGCCCCAGCATTTT
NA	TRBJ1-4	TRBD1	TRBV6-5	CASSTTGGGGKLFF	TGTGCCAGCAGTACGACAGGGGGTGGAGGAAAACTGTTTTTT
once	TRBJ2-7	NA	TRBV4-2	CASSQDRGPYEQYF	TGTGCCAGCAGCCAAGATAGGGGACCCTACGAGCAGTACTTC
NA	TRBJ1-2	TRBD1	TRBV4-2	CASSQDPPHRDRDYGYTF	TGTGCCAGCAGCCAAGATCCGCCTCACCGGGACAGGGATTATGGCTACACCTTC
NA	TRBJ2-5	TRBD2	TRBV9	CASSPGSSGGQETQYF	TGTGCCAGCAGCCCAGGGTCTAGCGGGGGGCAAGAGACCCAGTACTTC
few	TRBJ2-5	NA	TRBV5-5	CASSLLAGAGDNQETQYF	TGTGCCAGCAGCTTGTTGGCGGGGGCAGGGGACAACCAAGAGACCCAGTACTTC
once	TRBJ2-7	NA	TRBV7-6	CASSQAYGEQYF	TGTGCCAGCAGCCAGGCTTATGGCGAGCAGTACTTC
NA	TRBJ1-2	NA	TRBV5-4	CASSLGGGSNYGYTF	TGTGCCAGCAGCTTGGGAGGGGGTTCTAACTATGGCTACACCTTC
NA	TRBJ2-5	NA	TRBV4-3	CASSQDRGQTQYF	TGCGCCAGCAGCCAAGATAGGGGCCAAACCCAGTACTTC
NA	TRBJ1-4	NA	TRBV2	CASSDGGDEKLFF	TGTGCCAGCAGTGATGGGGGGGATGAAAAACTGTTTTTT
NA	TRBJ2-2	TRBD2	TRBV7-2	CASSLAGGNTGELFF	TGTGCCAGCAGCCTAGCGGGGGGGAACACCGGGGAGCTGTTTTTT
NA	TRBJ2-3	NA	TRBV7-3	CASSSGLSSTDTQYF	TGTGCCAGCAGCTCGGGACTCTCCTCCACAGATACGCAGTATTTT
NA	TRBJ2-7	NA	TRBV5-8	CASSWGRIIGGSDEQYF	TGTGCCAGCAGCTGGGGGCGCATCATCGGAGGGAGCGACGAGCAGTACTTC
once	TRBJ2-7	NA	TRBV7-2	CASSLGGLPYEQYF	TGTGCCAGCAGCTTAGGGGGCCTCCCCTACGAGCAGTACTTC
NA	TRBJ1-2	TRBD1	TRBV7-2	CASSLWTGGYGYTF	TGTGCCAGCAGCTTATGGACAGGGGGCTATGGCTACACCTTC
NA	TRBJ1-6	NA	TRBV27	CASSLSGSVSPLHF	TGTGCCAGCAGTTTATCTGGCTCGGTGTCACCCCTCCACTTT
NA	TRBJ2-1	TRBD2	TRBV5-4	CASSPELAGVSYNEQFF	TGTGCCAGCAGCCCAGAACTAGCGGGAGTTTCCTACAATGAGCAGTTCTTC
NA	TRBJ2-2	TRBD2	TRBV5-1	CASSLGLAGATGELFF	TGCGCCAGCAGCTTGGGACTAGCGGGGGCCACCGGGGAGCTGTTTTTT
NA	TRBJ1-5	NA	TRBV10-2	CASTVDMRHQPQHF	TGCGCCAGCACCGTGGACATGAGGCATCAGCCCCAGCATTTT
NA	TRBJ1-5	TRBD1	TRBV19	CASRDRVNQPQHF	TGTGCCAGCAGAGACAGGGTCAATCAGCCCCAGCATTTT
many	TRBJ1-1	TRBD1	TRBV18	CASSPGTGGTEAFF	TGTGCCAGCTCACCAGGGACAGGGGGCACTGAAGCTTTCTTT
NA	TRBJ2-1	TRBD2	TRBV4-2	CASSQDLRTSGNYNEQFF	TGTGCCAGCAGCCAAGATCTGAGGACTAGCGGGAACTACAATGAGCAGTTCTTC
NA	TRBJ1-6	TRBD1	TRBV30	CAWRTDRAKVYNSPLHF	TGTGCCTGGAGAACCGACAGGGCGAAGGTGTATAATTCACCCCTCCACTTT
NA	TRBJ2-5	NA	TRBV10-1	CASTEGIQETQYF	TGCGCCAGCACCGAAGGGATCCAAGAGACCCAGTACTTC
few	TRBJ2-4	TRBD2	TRBV5-4	CASSSGLAGGRDIQYF	TGTGCCAGCAGCTCGGGACTAGCGGGAGGGAGGGACATTCAGTACTTC
once	TRBJ2-3	NA	TRBV5-8	CASSLGSTDTQYF	TGTGCCAGCAGCTTGGGGAGCACAGATACGCAGTATTTT
NA	TRBJ1-1	NA	TRBV28	CASRKHRVRNTEAFF	TGTGCCAGCAGAAAACACAGGGTCAGGAACACTGAAGCTTTCTTT
NA	TRBJ2-1	NA	TRBV2	CASSKTELRGSEQFF	TGTGCCAGCAGTAAGACAGAACTAAGGGGGAGTGAGCAGTTCTTC
NA	TRBJ2-1	NA	TRBV25-1	CASTNSLGSGRYYNEQFF	TGTGCCAGTACGAACTCCCTTGGATCCGGTCGGTACTACAATGAGCAGTTCTTC
NA	TRBJ2-5	NA	TRBV2	CASRERADKETQYF	TGTGCCAGCAGGGAGCGGGCGGATAAAGAGACCCAGTACTTC
NA	TRBJ2-5	NA	TRBV7-2	CASSPGRKETQYF	TGTGCCAGCAGCCCGGGACGTAAAGAGACCCAGTACTTC
NA	TRBJ1-1	NA	TRBV5-7	CTSSLYPGWAFF	TGTACCAGCAGCTTGTACCCCGGATGGGCTTTCTTT
NA	TRBJ2-3	TRBD2	TRBV10-3	CAISDASGRTGRTDTQYF	TGTGCCATCAGTGACGCTAGCGGGAGAACGGGACGCACAGATACGCAGTATTTT
NA	TRBJ1-6	NA	TRBV7-3	CASSLTGNSPLHF	TGTGCCAGCAGCTTGACAGGAAATTCACCCCTCCACTTT
NA	TRBJ2-1	TRBD1	TRBV5-1	CASSLWTGNNEQFF	TGCGCCAGCAGCTTGTGGACAGGTAACAATGAGCAGTTCTTC
NA	TRBJ2-7	NA	TRBV2	CASSGGRGSYEQYF	TGTGCCAGCAGTGGGGGCAGGGGTTCCTACGAGCAGTACTTC
NA	TRBJ2-7	NA	TRBV28	CASRPLSAGAWSYEQYF	TGTGCCAGCAGACCCCTCTCTGCAGGGGCTTGGTCCTACGAGCAGTACTTC
NA	TRBJ1-5	NA	TRBV4-1	CASSQVGQGNNQPQHF	TGCGCCAGCAGCCAAGTTGGGCAGGGGAACAATCAGCCCCAGCATTTT
NA	TRBJ1-2	TRBD1	TRBV9	CASSQFVSTGDGYTF	TGTGCCAGCAGCCAATTCGTATCAACAGGGGATGGCTACACCTTC
medium-sized	TRBJ2-3	NA	TRBV5-4	CASSTSDSRDTQYF	TGTGCCAGCAGCACGTCGGACAGTAGAGATACGCAGTATTTT
NA	TRBJ1-5	NA	TRBV4-2	CASSQDSGANQPQHF	TGTGCCAGCAGCCAAGACTCTGGGGCCAATCAGCCCCAGCATTTT
NA	TRBJ2-7	NA	TRBV6-1	CASSEFGEQYF	TGTGCCAGCAGTGAGTTCGGCGAGCAGTACTTC
few	TRBJ2-3	NA	TRBV11-2	CASSLDRATDTQYF	TGTGCCAGCAGCTTAGATCGTGCTACAGATACGCAGTATTTT
NA	TRBJ2-7	NA	TRBV7-9	CASSYDRTSYEQYF	TGTGCCAGCAGTTACGACAGGACCTCCTACGAGCAGTACTTC